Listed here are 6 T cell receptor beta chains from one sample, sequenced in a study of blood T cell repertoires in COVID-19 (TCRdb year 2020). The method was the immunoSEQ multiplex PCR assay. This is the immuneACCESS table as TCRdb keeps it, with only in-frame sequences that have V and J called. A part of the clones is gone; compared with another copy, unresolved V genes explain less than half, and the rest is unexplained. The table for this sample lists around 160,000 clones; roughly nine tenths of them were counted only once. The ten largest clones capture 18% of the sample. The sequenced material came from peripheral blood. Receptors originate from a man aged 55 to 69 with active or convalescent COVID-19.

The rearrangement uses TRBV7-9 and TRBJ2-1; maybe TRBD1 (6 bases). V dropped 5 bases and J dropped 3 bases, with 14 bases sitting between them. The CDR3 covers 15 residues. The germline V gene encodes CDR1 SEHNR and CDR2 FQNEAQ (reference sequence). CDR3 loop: CASSPGQTNYNEQFF. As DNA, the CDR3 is TGTGCCAGCAGCCCAGGACAGACAAACTACAATGAGCAGTTCTTC.

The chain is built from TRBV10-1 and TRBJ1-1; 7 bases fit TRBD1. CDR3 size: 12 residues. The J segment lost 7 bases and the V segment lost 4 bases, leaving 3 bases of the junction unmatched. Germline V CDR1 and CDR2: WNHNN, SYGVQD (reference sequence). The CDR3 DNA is TGCGCCAGCAGTGGGTGGACAGGTGAAGCTTTCTTT. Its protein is CASSGWTGEAFF.

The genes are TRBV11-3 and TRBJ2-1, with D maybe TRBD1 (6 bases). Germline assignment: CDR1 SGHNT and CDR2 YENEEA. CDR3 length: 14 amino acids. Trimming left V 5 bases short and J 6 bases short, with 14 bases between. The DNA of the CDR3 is TGTGCCAGCAGCGAAGGGGGTCAAGTCAATGAGCAGTTCTTC. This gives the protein CASSEGGQVNEQFF.

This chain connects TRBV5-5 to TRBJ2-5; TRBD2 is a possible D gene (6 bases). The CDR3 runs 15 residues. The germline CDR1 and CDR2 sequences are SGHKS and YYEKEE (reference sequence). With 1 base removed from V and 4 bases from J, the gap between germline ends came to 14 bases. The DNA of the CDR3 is TGTGCCAGCAGCTTGCCCGTTCCCGGGGGAGAGACCCAGTACTTC. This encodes CASSLPVPGGETQYF.

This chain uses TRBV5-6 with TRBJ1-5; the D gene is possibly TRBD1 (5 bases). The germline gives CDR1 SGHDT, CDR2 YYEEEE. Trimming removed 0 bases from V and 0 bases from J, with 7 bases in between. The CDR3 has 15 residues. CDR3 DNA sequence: TGTGCCAGCAGCTTGGGACAGAGTAGCAATCAGCCCCAGCATTTT. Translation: CASSLGQSSNQPQHF.

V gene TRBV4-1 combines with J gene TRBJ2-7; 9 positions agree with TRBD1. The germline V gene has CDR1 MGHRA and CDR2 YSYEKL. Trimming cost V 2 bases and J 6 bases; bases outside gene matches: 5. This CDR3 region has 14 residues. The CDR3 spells CASSQRTGATEQYF. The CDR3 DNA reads TGCGCCAGCAGCCAACGGACAGGGGCGACCGAGCAGTACTTC.